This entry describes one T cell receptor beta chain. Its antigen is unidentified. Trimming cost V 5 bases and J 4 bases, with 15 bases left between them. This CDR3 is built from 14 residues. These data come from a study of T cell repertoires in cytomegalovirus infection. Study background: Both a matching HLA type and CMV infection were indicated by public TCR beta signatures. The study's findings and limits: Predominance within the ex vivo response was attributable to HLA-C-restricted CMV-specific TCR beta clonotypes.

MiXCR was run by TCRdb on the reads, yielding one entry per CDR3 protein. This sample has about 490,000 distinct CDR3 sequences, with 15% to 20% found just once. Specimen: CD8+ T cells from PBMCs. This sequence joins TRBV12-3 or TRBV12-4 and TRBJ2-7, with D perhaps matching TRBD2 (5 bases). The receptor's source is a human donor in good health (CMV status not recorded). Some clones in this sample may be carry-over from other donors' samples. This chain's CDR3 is CASSPQRGLYEQYF. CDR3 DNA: TGTGCCAGCAGTCCCCAGAGAGGGCTGTACGAGCAGTACTTC.